These 27 T cell receptor beta chains were all obtained from the same sample, sequenced in a study of lymphopenia after photon versus proton radiotherapy. Assay used: immunoSEQ multiplex PCR; TCRdb lists only in-frame clones, some missing. This repertoire shows about 25,000 clones, roughly 87% found once; its top ten account for roughly 20%. This specimen was peripheral blood, taken from a patient treated with photon-based radiotherapy. The receptors derive from a man aged 50 or older with gastric cancer.

This clone was recorded only once. The rearrangement joins TRBV7-8 to TRBJ2-1, with 9 positions matching TRBD2. This CDR3 spans 16 amino acids. With V trimmed by 4 bases and J by 5 bases, 9 bases remained unmatched. Germline V lookup: CDR1 SGHVS, CDR2 FQNEAQ. CDR3 DNA sequence: TGTGCCAGCAGCTCATTCGGCGGGGGGGCCCACAATGAGCAGTTCTTC. As protein: CASSSFGGGAHNEQFF.

J is TRBJ2-3 and V is TRBV14; D gene uncertain. The CDR3 has 14 amino acids. In germline, CDR1 is SGHDN, CDR2 FVKESK. Trimming pared 4 bases from V and 2 bases from J, leaving 10 bases between. The CDR3 DNA reads as TGTGCCAGCAGCCGTAGCCTATACACAGATACGCAGTATTTT. It translates to CASSRSLYTDTQYF. The full variable domain, rest sourced from reference TRBV14 and TRBJ2-3, is EAGVTQFPSHSVIEKGQTVTLRCDPISGHDNLYWYRRVMGKEIKFLLHFVKESKQDESGMPNNRFLAERTGGTYSTLKVQPAELEDSGVYFCASSRSLYTDTQYFGPGTRLTVL.

V usage is TRBV5-1 and J usage is TRBJ2-5; the D gene is possibly TRBD2 (5 bases). The CDR3 is made up of 13 amino acids. The germline V and J ends were trimmed by 5 bases and 5 bases, with 13 bases remaining between them. Germline-derived CDR1 and CDR2 are SGHRS and YFSETQ. CDR3 protein: CASREGAGETQYF. DNA of the CDR3: TGCGCCAGCAGAGAGGGTGCTGGGGAGACCCAGTACTTC.

This chain connects TRBV10-1 to TRBJ2-3; D call uncertain. Germline V lookup: CDR1 WNHNN, CDR2 SYGVQD (reference sequence). This CDR3 contains 16 residues. V lost 0 bases to trimming and J lost 0 bases, with 10 bases between them. The CDR3 DNA reads TGCGCCAGCAGTGAGTCAGATGGATTTAGCACAGATACGCAGTATTTT. Residues: CASSESDGFSTDTQYF.

Here the CDR3 DNA reads TGTGCCAGTAGTATGGACGAAAAACTGTTTTTT. This gives the protein CASSMDEKLFF. The chain joins TRBV19 to TRBJ1-4; D is uncertain. The CDR3 spans 11 residues. Germline CDR1 is LNHDA and CDR2 is SQIVND (reference sequence). The V end was cut by 3 bases, the J end by 8 bases, with 4 bases between. Full variable domain (remainder filled in from reference TRBV19 and TRBJ1-4): DGGITQSPKYLFRKEGQNVTLSCEQNLNHDAMYWYRQDPGQGLRLIYYSQIVNDFQKGDIAEGYSVSREKKESFPLTVTSAQKNPTAFYLCASSMDEKLFFGSGTQLSVL.

This rearrangement joins TRBV11-1 to TRBJ1-6, with D unclear. Germline V gives CDR1 SGHAT, CDR2 FQDESV (reference sequence). This CDR3 spans 13 amino acids. Trimming removed 3 bases from V and 4 bases from J, with 4 bases in between. The CDR3 DNA reads as TGTGCCAGCAGCTTTTCGTATAATTCACCCCTCCACTTT. It translates to CASSFSYNSPLHF.

The V gene is TRBV5-8, the J gene TRBJ1-2; TRBD1 agrees at 7 bases. CDR1 is SGHTS, CDR2 YDEGEE, per germline. Trimming cost V 0 bases and J 0 bases; bases outside gene matches: 5. The CDR3 runs 16 residues. In nucleotides, the CDR3 is TGTGCCAGCAGCTTGGTCCCAGGGGGAGCTAACTATGGCTACACCTTC. This codes for CASSLVPGGANYGYTF.

V usage is TRBV18 and J usage is TRBJ1-2; 8 bases map to TRBD1. Germline assignment: CDR1 KGHSH and CDR2 LQKENI. The CDR3 length is 15 residues. V gave up 4 bases and J gave up 4 bases; unmatched junction bases: 8. CDR3 residues: CASSLEGTGIYGYTF. For the CDR3, the DNA is TGTGCCAGCTCACTCGAGGGGACAGGCATCTATGGCTACACCTTC.

The chain is built from TRBV6-6 and TRBJ1-1; D unclear. Between the trimmed V and J ends, which lost 5 bases and 10 bases, there was a span of 11 bases. CDR3 length: 11 amino acids. Germline V gene data show CDR1 as MNHNY and CDR2 as SVGAGI (reference sequence). This chain's CDR3 is CASSIEQRAFF. The CDR3 DNA sequence: TGTGCCAGCAGTATCGAGCAGCGAGCTTTCTTT.

The gene calls are TRBV7-6 and TRBJ2-7; D is possibly TRBD2 (5 bases). Germline CDR1 is SGHVS and CDR2 is FNYEAQ. Deletions cut 5 bases from V and 7 bases from J, with 18 bases between. The CDR3 has 14 residues. CDR3: CASSPGIAIKEQYF. The CDR3 DNA reads TGTGCCAGCAGCCCCGGGATAGCGATAAAGGAGCAGTACTTC.

CDR3 sequence: CATSRDLSYEQYF. As DNA, the CDR3 is TGTGCCACCAGCAGAGATCTCTCTTACGAGCAGTACTTC. The V and J genes are TRBV15 and TRBJ2-7; D unclear. Germline values: CDR1 LNHNV, CDR2 YYDKDF (reference sequence). V was cut by 0 bases and J by 4 bases, with 7 bases left in between. The CDR3 covers 13 residues.

V is TRBV5-4 and J is TRBJ1-1; D is unclear. Germline lookup yields CDR1 SGHNT and CDR2 YYREEE (reference sequence). V was pared by 0 bases and J by 7 bases, with 13 bases between. The CDR3 has 14 amino acids. This CDR3 reads CASSLVALPYEAFF. CDR3 bases: TGTGCCAGCAGCTTGGTTGCACTACCATATGAAGCTTTCTTT.

The V call is TRBV7-9, the J call TRBJ2-5; unclear D gene. CDR1 is SEHNR and CDR2 is FQNEAQ in the germline V gene (reference sequence). The CDR3 is 13 residues long. Trimming cost V 8 bases and J 2 bases, with 12 bases left between them. In nucleotides, the CDR3 is TGTGCCAGCCAGCTGACCCTACAAGAGACCCAGTACTTC. Translating gives CASQLTLQETQYF.

This clone was picked up one time. The V gene is TRBV7-2, the J gene TRBJ2-6, with 10 nucleotides matching TRBD2. Germline V gene data show CDR1 as SGHTA and CDR2 as FQGNSA. CDR3 length: 17 amino acids. Losses at the gene ends were 5 bases for V and 0 bases for J; bases not matched to a gene: 4. CDR3 in amino acids: CASSPGLAFSGANVLTF. CDR3 in DNA: TGTGCCAGCAGCCCGGGACTAGCGTTCTCTGGGGCCAACGTCCTGACTTTC. Based on the CDR3 plus reference TRBV7-2 and TRBJ2-6, the full variable domain is GAGVSQSPSNKVTEKGKDVELRCDPISGHTALYWYRQSLGQGLEFLIYFQGNSAPDKSGLPSDRFSAERTGGSVSTLTIQRTQQEDSAVYLCASSPGLAFSGANVLTFGAGSRLTVL.

CDR3 in amino acids: CTSSQATRETQYF. In DNA form, the CDR3 reads TGCACCAGCAGCCAAGCCACTCGAGAGACCCAGTACTTC. This chain joins TRBV1 and TRBJ2-5; the table's D call, TRBD2, has no DNA check behind it. TRBV1 is a recognized pseudogene. This CDR3 is 13 amino acids long.

This clone has a handful of counts. The V gene is TRBV7-9, the J gene TRBJ2-7; D may match TRBD1 or TRBD2 (5 bases each). Trimming pared 6 bases from V and 12 bases from J, leaving 15 bases between. Germline-derived CDR1 and CDR2 are SEHNR and FQNEAQ (reference sequence). The CDR3 length is 11 residues. In DNA form, the CDR3 reads TGTGCCAGCAGGAATGGGGGTCCGGTGTACGTC. It codes for CASRNGGPVYV.

This clone has just one count. This rearrangement joins TRBV6-5 to TRBJ1-2, with a possible D match to TRBD1 (5 bases). This CDR3 has 13 residues. CDR1 and CDR2 from the germline V gene are MNHEY and SVGAGI. The CDR3: CALEGQFNYGYTF. The CDR3, as DNA: TGTGCTTTAGAGGGGCAATTTAACTATGGCTACACCTTC.

V and J are TRBV7-6 and TRBJ2-5; TRBD2 matches 12 bases. The CDR3 totals 15 residues. V shed 8 bases and J 6 bases; nucleotides not matched to a gene: 10. The germline CDR1 and CDR2 sequences are SGHVS and FNYEAQ. The CDR3, as DNA: TGTGCCAGCGTACCGCTAGCGGGGGGGCCGCAGACCCAGTACTTC. This encodes CASVPLAGGPQTQYF.

The V gene is TRBV11-2, the J gene TRBJ2-3, with a possible D match to TRBD1 (5 bases). V was clipped by 2 bases and J by 4 bases, with 16 bases between them. The CDR3 consists of 16 residues. Germline V gene data show CDR1 as SGHAT and CDR2 as FQNNGV. The CDR3 here is CASSLYQGKLSDTQYF. CDR3 nucleotides: TGTGCCAGCAGCTTATATCAGGGAAAGCTCTCAGATACGCAGTATTTT.

This sequence joins TRBV15 and TRBJ2-3; 8 bases fit TRBD2. The CDR3 has 19 residues. V lost 0 bases, J lost 3 bases, and 14 bases stayed unmatched. CDR1 is LNHNV and CDR2 is YYDKDF in the germline V gene (reference sequence). The CDR3 here is CATSRDPSILSGGTDTQYF. The DNA of the CDR3 is TGTGCCACCAGCAGAGATCCGTCGATACTCTCGGGAGGGACAGATACGCAGTATTTT.

The V and J genes are TRBV18 and TRBJ2-7, with D possibly matching TRBD1 (6 bases). The CDR3 sequence is 14 residues long. Trimming took off 2 bases at V and 5 bases at J, with 13 bases between the two ends. Germline V lookup: CDR1 KGHSH, CDR2 LQKENI. Here the CDR3 reads CASSPKGVQNEQYF. The CDR3 DNA reads as TGTGCCAGCTCACCAAAGGGGGTACAAAACGAGCAGTACTTC.

As to this clone: In the same sample, other DNA sequences code for this CDR3. This chain connects TRBV6-1 to TRBJ1-1; D ambiguous. V lost 5 bases to trimming and J lost 0 bases, with 7 bases between them. CDR3 length equals 13 residues. CDR1 and CDR2 (germline): MNHNS, SASEGT. CDR3 in amino acids: CASSHRVNTEAFF. The CDR3 DNA sequence: TGTGCCAGCAGTCATCGGGTGAACACTGAAGCTTTCTTT.

This clone was counted once. The rearrangement uses TRBV7-3 and TRBJ2-2, with D unresolved. V lost 0 bases, J lost 3 bases, and 8 bases lay in between. The CDR3 loop spans 15 amino acids. Looked up from germline, CDR1 is SGHTA and CDR2 is FQGTGA. The CDR3 region is CASSLTWAHTGELFF. The CDR3 DNA sequence: TGTGCCAGCAGCTTAACTTGGGCGCACACCGGGGAGCTGTTTTTT. The full variable domain, with the rest looked up from reference TRBV7-3 and TRBJ2-2, is GAGVSQTPSNKVTEKGKYVELRCDPISGHTALYWYRQSLGQGPEFLIYFQGTGAADDSGLPNDRFFAVRPEGSVSTLKIQRTERGDSAVYLCASSLTWAHTGELFFGEGSRLTVL.

The chain employs TRBV2 and TRBJ2-5; D remains ambiguous. Germline CDR1 is SNHLY and CDR2 is FYNNEI. V lost 1 base and J lost 3, with 0 bases in between. The CDR3 has 11 amino acids. The CDR3 DNA sequence: TGTGCCAGCAGTGAAGAAGAGACCCAGTACTTC. It codes for CASSEEETQYF.

The V gene is TRBV9, the J gene TRBJ2-5; 8 nucleotides match TRBD1. Germline trimming cut 0 bases from V and 4 bases from J; bases unmatched to any gene: 2. Germline V lookup: CDR1 SGDLS, CDR2 YYNGEE. CDR3 size: 14 residues. CDR3 amino acids: CASSVGGQGETQYF. In DNA, the CDR3 is TGTGCCAGCAGCGTAGGTGGACAGGGAGAGACCCAGTACTTC.

The genes are TRBV5-1 and TRBJ2-3; D uncertain. V was shortened by 4 bases and J by 6 bases, with 9 bases between the two germline ends. CDR1 and CDR2 (germline): SGHRS, YFSETQ. There are 12 residues in the CDR3. The CDR3 nucleotides are TGCGCCAGCAGCACAAAGGGCGATACGCAGTATTTT. Translating it yields CASSTKGDTQYF.

This clone occurred a few times. V usage is TRBV27 and J usage is TRBJ1-5, with 7 nucleotides matching TRBD1. The germline gives CDR1 MNHEY, CDR2 SMNVEV (reference sequence). This CDR3 is 14 amino acids long. The V segment lost 4 bases and the J segment 7 bases; nucleotides outside the gene matches: 7. Written as DNA, the CDR3 is TGTGCCAGCAGTTATAGGACAGGTGGACAGCCCCAGCATTTT. Translating gives CASSYRTGGQPQHF.